These 28 T cell receptor beta chains were all obtained from the same sample, sequenced in a study of OX40 agonist ivuxolimab in advanced cancers. Measured with immunoSEQ multiplex PCR; TCRdb has only the in-frame clones, and not every one. The table lists about 78,000 clones, roughly nine tenths of them singletons. Sequenced material: CD4+ or CD8+ T cells sorted from blood, taken in a trial of the OX40 agonist ivuxolimab. Receptor source: an adult with an advanced solid tumor such as melanoma, head and neck, liver or kidney cancer.

The chain combines TRBV27 with TRBJ2-5; 7 bases are a match to TRBD2. The CDR3 runs to 13 residues. V dropped 6 bases and J dropped 4; count of bases not matched to a gene: 5. Germline V gives CDR1 MNHEY, CDR2 SMNVEV (reference sequence). CDR3 DNA: TGTGCCAGCAGCCTGGCGGGAGCAGAGACCCAGTACTTC. Its translation is CASSLAGAETQYF.

This chain joins TRBV7-9 and TRBJ1-1, with D perhaps matching TRBD1 (5 bases). The V and J ends lost 11 bases and 0 bases respectively, with 13 bases between them. Germline CDR1 is SEHNR and CDR2 is FQNEAQ (reference sequence). There are 13 residues in the CDR3. The CDR3 DNA follows: TGTGCCGGCCGGGACGGCGTGAACACTGAAGCTTTCTTT. It codes for CAGRDGVNTEAFF.

The V gene is TRBV15, the J gene TRBJ2-7; D perhaps matches TRBD1 (6 bases). The CDR3 extends over 14 amino acids. Germline CDR1 LNHNV, CDR2 YYDKDF (reference sequence). Trimming stripped 4 bases from V and 0 bases from J, with 10 bases between. The CDR3 DNA follows: TGTGCCACCAGCATCGACAGGTTCTCCTACGAGCAGTACTTC. Translation gives CATSIDRFSYEQYF. Full variable domain (missing parts from reference TRBV15 and TRBJ2-7): DAMVIQNPRYQVTQFGKPVTLSCSQTLNHNVMYWYQQKSSQAPKLLFHYYDKDFNNEADTPDNFQSRRPNTSFCFLDIRSPGLGDTAMYLCATSIDRFSYEQYFGPGTRLTVT.

The chain uses TRBV7-8 and TRBJ2-1; D may match TRBD1 or TRBD2 (5 bases each). CDR3 length equals 16 residues. The germline gives CDR1 SGHVS, CDR2 FQNEAQ. The germline V and J ends were trimmed by 6 bases and 6 bases, with 21 bases remaining between them. The DNA of the CDR3 is TGTGCCAGCAGTCCCGAACCGGGACGTAAGGGCAATGAGCAGTTCTTC. Its translation: CASSPEPGRKGNEQFF.

V and J are TRBV10-2 and TRBJ1-1; no reliable D call. This CDR3 is 14 amino acids long. CDR1 is WSHSY, CDR2 SAAADI, per germline. V was cut by 3 bases and J by 3 bases, with 11 bases left in between. The CDR3 spells CASSDWVQDTEAFF. As DNA, the CDR3 is TGCGCCAGCAGTGACTGGGTCCAGGACACTGAAGCTTTCTTT.

J is TRBJ2-1 and V is TRBV6-4; possible D gene TRBD2, 6 bases. In germline, CDR1 is MRHNA, CDR2 SNTAGT. This CDR3 has 14 amino acids. V gave up 2 bases and J gave up 7 bases, with 12 bases separating them. The CDR3 region is CASSDGLFSNEQFF. CDR3 bases: TGTGCCAGCAGTGACGGACTATTCTCGAATGAGCAGTTCTTC.

V usage is TRBV5-1 and J usage is TRBJ1-1; D remains unclear. The length of the CDR3 is 13 residues. Trimming pared 6 bases from V and 3 bases from J, leaving 12 bases between. Germline CDR1 and CDR2: SGHRS and YFSETQ. DNA of the CDR3: TGCGCCAGCACCTACGTGGGAGACACTGAAGCTTTCTTT. It is translated as CASTYVGDTEAFF.

The chain is built from TRBV19 and TRBJ2-1; the match to TRBD1 covers 10 bases. J was trimmed by 8 bases and V by 6 bases; bases with no gene match: 10. The germline gives CDR1 LNHDA, CDR2 SQIVND (reference sequence). CDR3 length: 15 residues. The CDR3 nucleotides read TGTGCCAGTAGGGAGACAGGGGGCGCAAGGGATGAGCAGTTCTTC. Translated, it gives CASRETGGARDEQFF.

This sequence joins TRBV5-1 and TRBJ2-2; a weak D match, TRBD2 (5 bases). From germline, CDR1 is SGHRS and CDR2 YFSETQ. This CDR3 region has 15 residues. V dropped 7 bases and J dropped 4 bases, with 17 bases sitting between them. CDR3: CASGIGGLGTGELFF. CDR3 sequence (DNA): TGCGCCAGCGGGATTGGCGGACTCGGCACCGGGGAGCTGTTTTTT.

The chain links TRBV10-1 to TRBJ2-3; tentative D call: TRBD2 (5 bases). Germline lookup yields CDR1 WNHNN and CDR2 SYGVQD (reference sequence). V was clipped by 2 bases and J by 4 bases, with 10 bases between them. The CDR3 loop spans 14 amino acids. For the CDR3, the DNA is TGCGCCAGCAGTGAGGCCCTAGCCTCAGATACGCAGTATTTT. This encodes CASSEALASDTQYF.

DNA for the CDR3: TGTGCCAGCAGCTCAACTAGCGGTTCCTACAATGAGCAGTTCTTC. Translation: CASSSTSGSYNEQFF. V and J are TRBV5-6 and TRBJ2-1; TRBD2 matches 8 bases. The CDR3 is made up of 15 amino acids. Germline trimming cut 3 bases from V and 1 base from J; bases unmatched to any gene: 3. The germline V gene has CDR1 SGHDT and CDR2 YYEEEE.

V and J are TRBV23-1 and TRBJ2-2, with D uncertain. TRBV23-1 falls under the ORF class, with uncertain function. With 4 bases removed from V and 5 bases from J, the gap between germline ends came to 11 bases. The CDR3 is made up of 14 amino acids. CDR3 loop: CASSRWNLTGELFF. CDR3 in DNA: TGCGCCAGCAGTCGGTGGAACCTAACCGGGGAGCTGTTTTTT.

This clone appeared once. The genes are TRBV11-3 and TRBJ2-7; 14 nucleotides line up with TRBD2. CDR1 SGHNT and CDR2 YENEEA come from the germline V gene. V shed 5 bases, J shed 4 bases, and the junction held 4 bases outside the gene matches. The CDR3 has 15 amino acids. The CDR3 sequence: CASSPGLAGGYEQYF. CDR3 DNA: TGTGCCAGCAGCCCCGGACTAGCGGGAGGTTACGAGCAGTACTTC. The variable domain in full, completed from reference TRBV11-3 and TRBJ2-7, reads EAGVVQSPRYKIIEKKQPVAFWCNPISGHNTLYWYLQNLGQGPELLIRYENEEAVDDSQLPKDRFSAERLKGVDSTLKIQPAELGDSAVYLCASSPGLAGGYEQYFGPGTRLTVT.

The rearrangement joins TRBV4-2 to TRBJ2-5, with 7 nucleotides matching TRBD2. Losses at the gene ends were 7 bases for V and 4 bases for J; bases not matched to a gene: 12. The V gene's germline CDR1 is LGHNA and CDR2 YNFKEQ. This CDR3 region has 15 residues. In DNA, the CDR3 is TGTGCCAGCACCCCTGAGGCGGGGGTACGAGAGACCCAGTACTTC. It specifies CASTPEAGVRETQYF.

This clone has just a few counts. The chain combines TRBV6-1 with TRBJ2-5, with 11 bases lining up with TRBD2. Germline trimming cut 2 bases from V and 2 bases from J; bases unmatched to any gene: 1. The CDR3 sequence is 15 residues long. CDR1 and CDR2 from the germline V gene are MNHNS and SASEGT. The CDR3 sequence is CASSELAGGQETQYF. The CDR3 nucleotides are TGTGCCAGCAGTGAATTAGCGGGAGGGCAAGAGACCCAGTACTTC.

The V call is TRBV6-5, the J call TRBJ1-1, with D possibly being TRBD1 (5 bases). Germline V CDR1 and CDR2: MNHEY, SVGAGI. This CDR3 contains 11 residues. The V end lost 7 bases, the J end lost 6 bases, and 9 bases lay between the germline ends. CDR3 in DNA: TGTGCCAGCACCCAAGGGGCTGAAGCTTTCTTT. Translation: CASTQGAEAFF.

The chain carries TRBV5-4 and TRBJ1-2; D is unresolved. The germline CDR1 and CDR2 sequences are SGHNT and YYREEE (reference sequence). The CDR3 contains 12 residues. V was pared by 1 base and J by 7 bases, with 8 bases between. The chain's CDR3 is CASSLTPLGYTF. In DNA form, the CDR3 reads TGTGCCAGCAGCTTGACTCCTCTTGGCTACACCTTC.

The gene calls are TRBV5-1 and TRBJ1-4, with D unclear. The CDR3 is made up of 15 amino acids. Germline V gene data show CDR1 as SGHRS and CDR2 as YFSETQ. Trimming took off 4 bases at V and 7 bases at J, with 17 bases between the two ends. The CDR3 nucleotides read TGCGCCAGCAGCCCCCAGGCCCCGTCCCCTGAAAAACTGTTTTTT. It codes for CASSPQAPSPEKLFF.

The chain links TRBV5-6 to TRBJ1-1; 7 bases agree with TRBD1. Germline V CDR1 and CDR2: SGHDT, YYEEEE. V shed 5 bases and J 1 base; nucleotides not matched to a gene: 14. The CDR3 contains 17 residues. The CDR3 region has the DNA TGTGCCAGCAGTCCCGGGCTGACAGGGAAAAAGAACACTGAAGCTTTCTTT. This codes for CASSPGLTGKKNTEAFF. Drawing the rest from reference TRBV5-6 and TRBJ1-1, the complete variable domain is DAGVTQSPTHLIKTRGQQVTLRCSPKSGHDTVSWYQQALGQGPQFIFQYYEEEERQRGNFPDRFSGHQFPNYSSELNVNALLLGDSALYLCASSPGLTGKKNTEAFFGQGTRLTVV.

The J gene is TRBJ1-1, the V gene TRBV19; the D gene is possibly TRBD1 (6 bases). Germline assignment: CDR1 LNHDA and CDR2 SQIVND (reference sequence). This CDR3 contains 15 residues. Trimming removed 3 bases at V and 5 bases at J, with 16 bases between. The CDR3 reads CASSIGQRMGTEAFF. The CDR3 region has the DNA TGTGCCAGTAGTATCGGACAGAGAATGGGAACTGAAGCTTTCTTT.

The V call is TRBV5-1, the J call TRBJ1-1, with D maybe TRBD1 (6 bases). Trimming removed 7 bases from V and 6 bases from J, with 16 bases in between. In germline, CDR1 is SGHRS, CDR2 YFSETQ. The CDR3 runs to 13 residues. Here the CDR3 reads CASYEAEGAEAFF. DNA for the CDR3: TGCGCCAGCTATGAGGCGGAGGGGGCTGAAGCTTTCTTT.

The chain joins TRBV7-2 to TRBJ2-1, with D possibly matching TRBD2 (5 bases). The V end lost 5 bases, the J end lost 0 bases, and 17 bases lay between the germline ends. CDR1 is SGHTA, CDR2 FQGNSA, per germline. CDR3 size: 17 residues. The CDR3 sequence is CASSPRSSGSSYNEQFF. CDR3 nucleotide sequence: TGTGCCAGCAGCCCCCGCTCGAGCGGTAGCTCCTACAATGAGCAGTTCTTC. Full variable domain (remainder filled in from reference TRBV7-2 and TRBJ2-1): GAGVSQSPSNKVTEKGKDVELRCDPISGHTALYWYRQSLGQGLEFLIYFQGNSAPDKSGLPSDRFSAERTGGSVSTLTIQRTQQEDSAVYLCASSPRSSGSSYNEQFFGPGTRLTVL.

The genes are TRBV5-1 and TRBJ2-7; 9 bases match TRBD1. This CDR3 region has 15 residues. Germline-derived CDR1 and CDR2 are SGHRS and YFSETQ. V gave up 4 bases and J gave up 2 bases; unmatched junction bases: 7. The CDR3 reads CASSPRDRDTYEQYF. The CDR3 nucleotides are TGCGCCAGCAGCCCCCGGGACAGGGACACCTACGAGCAGTACTTC.

This chain uses TRBV9 with TRBJ2-5; D may be TRBD1 (5 bases). The CDR3 length is 13 residues. The V gene's germline CDR1 is SGDLS and CDR2 YYNGEE. The V end was cut by 1 base, the J end by 4 bases, with 8 bases between. The DNA of the CDR3 is TGTGCCAGCAGCGTACCCAGGGTAGAGACCCAGTACTTC. This sequence encodes CASSVPRVETQYF.

The chain links TRBV7-2 to TRBJ1-1; D may be TRBD1 (5 bases). The CDR3 covers 13 residues. The germline V and J ends were trimmed by 3 bases and 4 bases, with 9 bases remaining between them. The germline V gene encodes CDR1 SGHTA and CDR2 FQGNSA. For the CDR3, the DNA is TGTGCCAGCAGCTTCGGTCAGGGCACTGAAGCTTTCTTT. Protein: CASSFGQGTEAFF.

The chain recombines TRBV9 with TRBJ2-3; 9 bases agree with TRBD1. The CDR3 is 15 residues long. Per germline, CDR1 SGDLS and CDR2 YYNGEE. Trimming removed 0 bases from V and 3 bases from J; junction bases left unmatched: 2. The chain's CDR3 is CASSVGGTGTDTQYF. In nucleotides, the CDR3 is TGTGCCAGCAGCGTAGGCGGGACAGGGACAGATACGCAGTATTTT. Based on the CDR3 plus reference TRBV9 and TRBJ2-3, the full variable domain is DSGVTQTPKHLITATGQRVTLRCSPRSGDLSVYWYQQSLDQGLQFLIQYYNGEERAKGNILERFSAQQFPDLHSELNLSSLELGDSALYFCASSVGGTGTDTQYFGPGTRLTVL.

The CDR3 region is CASSRTSGMGETQYF. For the CDR3, the DNA is TGTGCCAGCTCAAGGACTAGCGGGATGGGAGAGACCCAGTACTTC. The chain recombines TRBV18 with TRBJ2-5, with 12 bases lining up with TRBD2. CDR3 length equals 15 residues. CDR1 and CDR2 from the germline V gene are KGHSH and LQKENI. V lost 5 bases and J lost 4; bases outside the gene matches: 5. Full variable domain (outside the CDR3, taken from reference TRBV18 and TRBJ2-5): NAGVMQNPRHLVRRRGQEARLRCSPMKGHSHVYWYRQLPEEGLKFMVYLQKENIIDESGMPKERFSAEFPKEGPSILRIQQVVRGDSAAYFCASSRTSGMGETQYFGPGTRLLVL.

The chain has TRBV4-1 and TRBJ2-5, with 10 bases identical to TRBD2. The CDR3 totals 18 residues. The trim removed 1 base at V and 3 bases at J, leaving 11 bases unmatched. Germline CDR1 and CDR2: MGHRA and YSYEKL. The CDR3 DNA is TGCGCCAGCAGCCAAGGCCGGGGAGCGGGAGGGAGGAAAGAGACCCAGTACTTC. Translated: CASSQGRGAGGRKETQYF.